This record looks at one T cell receptor beta chain sequence and its context. Its cognate antigen is unknown. Looked up from germline, CDR1 is SGHDT and CDR2 is YYEEEE. The length of the CDR3 is 13 residues. These data come from a study of monozygotic twins with inflammatory bowel disease. Study results and limitations: Among patients, repertoires may have gained variability from differing immunosuppressive treatments. IBD patients showed reduced TCRbeta diversity (inverse Simpson) versus healthy co-twins.

From its re-call of the 5' RACE reads, TCRdb lists each CDR3 protein once, without DNA. This specimen shows about 170,000 distinct CDR3 sequences; the ten leading clones hold 2.8%. The sequence was obtained from a human donor with ulcerative colitis or Crohn's disease, or a healthy co-twin of an affected twin (not recorded which). The V and J genes are TRBV5-6 and TRBJ2-5. The sample taken for sequencing was blood. CDR3 sequence: CASSLGAIETQYF.